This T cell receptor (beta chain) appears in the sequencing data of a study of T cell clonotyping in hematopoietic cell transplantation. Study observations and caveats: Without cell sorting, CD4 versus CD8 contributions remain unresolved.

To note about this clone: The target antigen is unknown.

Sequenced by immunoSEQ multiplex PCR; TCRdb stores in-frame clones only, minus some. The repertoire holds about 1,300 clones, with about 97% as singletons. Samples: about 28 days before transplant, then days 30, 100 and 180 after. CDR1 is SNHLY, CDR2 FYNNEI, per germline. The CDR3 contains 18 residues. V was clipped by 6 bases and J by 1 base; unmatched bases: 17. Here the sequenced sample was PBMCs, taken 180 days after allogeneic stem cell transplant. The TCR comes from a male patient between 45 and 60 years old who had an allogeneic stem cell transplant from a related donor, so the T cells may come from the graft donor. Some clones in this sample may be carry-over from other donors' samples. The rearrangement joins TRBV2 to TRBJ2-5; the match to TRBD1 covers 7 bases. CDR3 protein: CASSKTGSDRHFQETQYF. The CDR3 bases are TGTGCCAGCAGCAAGACAGGGTCGGACCGCCATTTCCAAGAGACCCAGTACTTC.